The following is a T cell receptor beta chain sequence with its context. The data were taken from a study of control samples from healthy donors and cancer patients. There are 13 residues in the CDR3. Trimming cost V 0 bases and J 6 bases, with 8 bases left between them. The germline V gene has CDR1 MNHEY and CDR2 SVGAGI. Libraries were prepared by immunoSEQ multiplex PCR; TCRdb keeps only in-frame clonotypes and omits some of them. This table has about 94,000 clones, approximately 90% appearing once. This clonotype was sampled from a woman between 18 and 29 years old in good health. The chain has TRBV6-5 and TRBJ1-1, with D unresolved. The sequenced material came from blood. CDR3 sequence: CASSYSRTSEAFF. The CDR3 DNA sequence: TGTGCCAGCAGTTACTCTAGGACCTCTGAAGCTTTCTTT.